The present T cell receptor beta chain was sequenced within a study of T cells after yellow fever vaccination (dated 2019 in TCRdb). For the wider study: Libraries from fractions with low cell numbers were prepared with the SMART-Seq v4 Ultra Low Input RNA kit. To follow T-cell clones before and after both primary and booster YFV17D yellow fever vaccination, bulk TCR alpha and beta repertoires underwent longitudinal sequencing. The cohort comprised two healthy male donors, one aged 18 to 30 and one aged 30 to 39 years. Blood was drawn at multiple timepoints before and after primary and secondary immunization, with bulk PBMC replicates and cell subsets isolated.

The meaning of the sample's treatment or condition label: live attenuated yellow fever vaccine strain. At each blood-draw timepoint, two biological replicates of bulk PBMCs were collected. A standard Ficoll-Paque protocol was used to isolate PBMCs from peripheral blood. RNA was extracted with TriZol from bulk PBMCs, CD4 and CD8 fractions, and dextramer-positive and dextramer-negative fractions. TCR cDNA was synthesized by 5'RACE template switching, through which a universal primer site and unique molecular identifiers were introduced. Priming for cDNA synthesis came from both the TCR alpha and TCR beta constant segments. Library amplification involved two PCR steps, and the second step added sample barcodes and sequencing adapters. Libraries were sequenced on Illumina HiSeq 2500 (2x100 bp) or NovaSeq (2x150 bp). From the authors' description of their analysis: Demultiplexing of reads and collapsing into UMI consensus sequences were performed with MIGEC, and V(D)J alignment was carried out with MiXCR. Using edgeR on replicate PBMC samples, clonotypes were called vaccine-responding if FDR was below 0.01 and the log2 fold change was above 5 up to day 15. Each bulk clonotype was labeled CD4 or CD8 based on which sequenced repertoire, CD4 or CD8, contained the clonotype at higher abundance. TCRdb reprocessed the public reads (quality trimming at Q25 with fastp, clone calling with MiXCR) and kept in-frame beta chains. Each CDR3 protein gets just one entry, which takes the most common genes and DNA from the rows behind it. What appears here as the V and J calls and clone size reflects TCRdb's work, not the paper's. Recorded for this sample are approximately 510,000 distinct CDR3 sequences; around a fifth of them occurred a single time. Of the sample, roughly a sixth is held by the ten largest clones.

About this clonotype itself: No antigen is known for it. Per-nucleotide qualities are absent, and no much larger clonotype sits a single base away.

What the study reported, not specific to this receptor: A small fraction of clonotypes showed up in both the CD4 and CD8 compartments, probably as a result of convergent recombination. Computational filtering was required because FACS-sorted repertoires could contain abundant contaminating clonotypes from the bulk population. After the booster, most clones that had expanded after primary vaccination were detected again (around 96% of CD4 and more than 80% of CD8), suggesting broad maintenance of memory. The secondary T-cell response was found to be weaker but faster than the primary response, with a peak reached on day 5 rather than on day 15. The study included only two donors, which limits how far the findings can be generalized.

From a lookup of the germline V gene (reference sequence), CDR1 and CDR2 are SEHNR and FQNEAQ. Including the terminal cysteine and phenylalanine, the CDR3 comprises 13 residues. The kept DNA is CDR3 alone, 39 bases in frame from the first base. The V and J ends are trimmed by 5 bases and 4 bases, leaving 8 bases between them. The chain is assembled from TRBV7-9 and TRBJ2-2, with the D gene call left open. The starting material was PBMCs, obtained roughly 23 days after the first yellow fever vaccination. The TCR comes from a man aged 18 to 30 who received the YFV17D yellow fever vaccine. The nucleotide sequence is given as TGTGCCAGCAGCCCACAAGTCACCGGGGAGCTGTTTTTT. Its coded protein is CASSPQVTGELFF.